What follows are 24 T cell receptor beta chains derived from one specimen sequenced in a study of shared clonotypes between healthy human individuals. Using immunoSEQ multiplex PCR, the repertoire was profiled, and TCRdb retains in-frame clones only, with some absent. The sample includes roughly 490,000 clones, 70% to 85% seen only once; the top ten take about 12%. Sequenced sample: PBMCs. The receptor source for this set is a woman between 40 and 55 years old in good health. Some clones in this sample may be carry-over from other donors' samples.

The rearrangement joins TRBV28 to TRBJ1-6, with unresolved D. V was trimmed by 3 bases and J by 1 base, leaving 4 bases between them. Germline values: CDR1 MDHEN, CDR2 SYDVKM. The CDR3 has 14 residues. The CDR3 spells CASSLGSYNSPLHF. CDR3 nucleotide sequence: TGTGCCAGCAGTTTGGGGTCCTATAATTCACCCCTCCACTTT.

Of note for this clone: A far larger clone differs by one base, so this is likely a read error. This CDR3 fails to terminate in the conserved phenylalanine or tryptophan, so it likely reflects a read error. V is TRBV6-5 and J is TRBJ2-7, with 9 bases identical to TRBD2. The CDR3 has 15 amino acids. V lost 3 bases and J lost 3; bases outside the gene matches: 6. Per germline, CDR1 MNHEY and CDR2 SVGAGI. CDR3 coding DNA: TGTGCCAGCAGTTATTCGCCTAGCGGGAACTACGAGCAGTACTTA. It encodes CASSYSPSGNYEQYL.

The gene calls are TRBV4-3 and TRBJ1-2; 7 bases fit TRBD1. Germline CDR1 reads LGHNA; CDR2 reads YSLEER. V lost 1 base to trimming and J lost 4 bases; unmatched junction nucleotides: 6. There are 15 residues in the CDR3. CDR3 residues: CASSQVRQGGYGYTF. For the CDR3, the DNA is TGCGCCAGCAGCCAAGTAAGACAGGGTGGCTATGGCTACACCTTC.

Only one count was recorded for this clone. J is TRBJ2-2 and V is TRBV10-2; TRBD2 agrees at 7 bases. The germline V gene encodes CDR1 WSHSY and CDR2 SAAADI. CDR3 size: 15 residues. With 6 bases clipped from V and 0 bases from J, the junction kept 4 bases outside the gene matches. CDR3 sequence reads: CASRGGIANTGELFF. The CDR3 coding sequence is TGCGCCAGCAGGGGAGGGATCGCGAACACCGGGGAGCTGTTTTTT.

There are a few counts of this clone. The rearrangement links TRBV27 to TRBJ2-7; 8 bases align to TRBD1. The CDR3 spans 14 residues. The ends lost 6 bases at V and 4 bases at J; junction bases unmatched: 8. CDR1 is MNHEY and CDR2 is SMNVEV in the germline V gene (reference sequence). The CDR3 DNA reads TGTGCCAGCAGACCGAGGGACAGGTCGTACGAGCAGTACTTC. Translation: CASRPRDRSYEQYF.

A word on this clone: The junction shows a germline mismatch at one end, possibly a read error. V usage is TRBV6-1 and J usage is TRBJ2-1; D uncertain. Germline V lookup: CDR1 MNHNS, CDR2 SASEGT. This CDR3 has 16 amino acids. CDR3 sequence reads: CASRDPLAGSYNEQFF. CDR3 DNA sequence: TGTGCCAGCCGTGATCCCTTAGCTGGGTCCTACAATGAGCAGTTCTTC.

V usage is TRBV4-2 and J usage is TRBJ2-1, with 10 nucleotides matching TRBD2. Per the germline V gene, CDR1 is LGHNA and CDR2 is YNFKEQ. V shed 2 bases, J shed 2 bases, and the junction held 3 bases outside the gene matches. This CDR3 has 16 amino acids. CDR3 in DNA: TGTGCCAGCAGCCAAACCACTAGCGGGGCCTACAATGAGCAGTTCTTC. Encoded protein: CASSQTTSGAYNEQFF.

This sequence joins TRBV5-8 and TRBJ2-1; D is unclear. The germline CDR1 and CDR2 sequences are SGHTS and YDEGEE. V dropped 4 bases and J dropped 3 bases, with 11 bases sitting between them. The CDR3 runs 14 residues. CDR3 in DNA: TGTGCCAGCAGCGTATCAGGTAGCTACAATGAGCAGTTCTTC. Protein sequence: CASSVSGSYNEQFF. The full variable domain, its missing parts supplied by reference TRBV5-8 and TRBJ2-1, is EAGVTQSPTHLIKTRGQQATLRCSPISGHTSVYWYQQALGLGLQFLLWYDEGEERNRGNFPPRFSGRQFPNYSSELNVNALELEDSALYLCASSVSGSYNEQFFGPGTRLTVL.

The V call is TRBV18, the J call TRBJ2-2, with D possibly TRBD2 on 6 matching bases. The CDR3 covers 16 residues. The germline V and J ends were trimmed by 3 bases and 1 base, with 12 bases remaining between them. Germline V gene sequence: CDR1 KGHSH, CDR2 LQKENI. CDR3: CASSPMGGGNTGELFF. The DNA of the CDR3 is TGTGCCAGCTCACCGATGGGAGGTGGGAACACCGGGGAGCTGTTTTTT.

The table lists this clone with many counts. The same CDR3 also results from other DNA sequences found in this sample. V and J are TRBV7-9 and TRBJ2-3, with TRBD2 matching over 12 bases. V was clipped by 3 bases and J by 4 bases; unmatched bases: 11. Germline CDR1 reads SEHNR; CDR2 reads FQNEAQ (reference sequence). There are 18 residues in the CDR3. CDR3 region: CASSLTLAGGAIADTQYF. The DNA of the CDR3 is TGTGCCAGCAGCTTGACCCTAGCGGGAGGGGCGATCGCAGATACGCAGTATTTT.

This rearrangement joins TRBV28 to TRBJ2-7; 7 bases are shared with TRBD2. Germline loops: CDR1 MDHEN, CDR2 SYDVKM. Trimming took 11 bases from V and 0 from J; bases not matched to a gene: 7. CDR3 size: 13 residues. Here the CDR3 DNA reads TGTGCCTTGGGGGGAGGGCCCTCCTACGAGCAGTACTTC. This translates into CALGGGPSYEQYF.

J is TRBJ1-1 and V is TRBV6-5; D remains unclear. The V and J ends lost 5 bases and 2 bases respectively, with 9 bases between them. CDR3 length: 13 residues. Per germline, CDR1 MNHEY and CDR2 SVGAGI. The CDR3 DNA sequence: TGTGCCAGCAGTCGCTCTACAAACACTGAAGCTTTCTTT. This encodes CASSRSTNTEAFF.

This chain uses TRBV28 with TRBJ1-2, with D tentatively TRBD1 (5 bases). Looked up from germline, CDR1 is MDHEN and CDR2 is SYDVKM. V was clipped by 8 bases and J by 7 bases, with 17 bases between them. The CDR3 loop spans 13 amino acids. The CDR3: CASLFRGGGGYTF. CDR3 coding DNA: TGTGCCAGCTTGTTCCGTGGGGGTGGTGGCTACACCTTC.

A single count supports this clone. This chain joins TRBV28 and TRBJ2-7; D remains unclear. The germline gives CDR1 MDHEN, CDR2 SYDVKM. The CDR3 is 13 residues long. V shed 2 bases and J shed 5 bases, with 10 bases lying between them. The CDR3 DNA reads TGTGCCAGCAGTTTAAGGACGCCTAACGAGCAGTACTTC. Translated, it gives CASSLRTPNEQYF.

This clone showed up just once. A much larger clone is a single base away; this may be a read error. The chain links TRBV18 to TRBJ1-1; no reliable D call. V was trimmed by 2 bases and J by 10 bases, leaving 17 bases between them. This CDR3 has 14 residues. Germline CDR1 and CDR2: KGHSH and LQKENI. The chain's CDR3 is CASSPGRSARVAFF. The CDR3, as DNA: TGTGCCAGCTCACCAGGGCGGTCGGCAAGGGTAGCTTTCTTT.

The V gene is TRBV6-1, the J gene TRBJ1-2, with 8 positions matching TRBD1. Unmatched junction bases numbered 13, after V lost 5 bases and J lost 8 bases. Germline V gene data show CDR1 as MNHNS and CDR2 as SASEGT. The CDR3 extends over 15 amino acids. CDR3 in DNA: TGTGCCAGCAGTTCTCCGGGGACAGGAAAGACCGGCTACACCTTC. Its translation is CASSSPGTGKTGYTF.

The genes are TRBV5-1 and TRBJ2-3; D not certain. V dropped 3 bases and J dropped 2 bases, with 13 bases sitting between them. The germline CDR1 and CDR2 sequences are SGHRS and YFSETQ. The CDR3 length is 15 residues. The CDR3 sequence: CASSSRTDNTDTQYF. The CDR3 DNA reads as TGCGCCAGCAGCTCCAGGACCGATAACACAGATACGCAGTATTTT.

This chain connects TRBV11-3 to TRBJ2-1; 11 bases fit TRBD2. With 0 bases clipped from V and 6 bases from J, the junction kept 7 bases outside the gene matches. This CDR3 spans 17 amino acids. Germline CDR1 SGHNT, CDR2 YENEEA. The CDR3 DNA reads TGTGCCAGCAGCTTAGATCGGGCTAGCGGGAGGTTCAATGAGCAGTTCTTC. Amino acid sequence: CASSLDRASGRFNEQFF.

This chain joins TRBV7-3 and TRBJ2-3; 8 bases align to TRBD1. The trim removed 4 bases at V and 12 bases at J, leaving 9 bases unmatched. This CDR3 is built from 13 residues. CDR1 and CDR2 (germline): SGHTA, FQGTGA. The CDR3: CASSSGGTGPQYF. For the CDR3, the DNA is TGTGCCAGCAGCTCAGGGGGGACAGGCCCCCAGTATTTT.

The CDR3 region is CASSEQGGLYEQYF. Here the CDR3 DNA reads TGTGCCAGCAGTGAACAGGGGGGCCTGTACGAGCAGTACTTC. V is TRBV6-1 and J is TRBJ2-7, with D possibly TRBD1 on 7 matching bases. The germline V and J ends were trimmed by 2 bases and 4 bases, with 12 bases remaining between them. The CDR3 consists of 14 residues. CDR1 is MNHNS and CDR2 is SASEGT in the germline V gene.

The chain recombines TRBV10-3 with TRBJ2-3, with 12 bases lining up with TRBD2. V gave up 5 bases and J gave up 5 bases; unmatched junction bases: 5. The CDR3 is 15 amino acids. Germline V gives CDR1 ENHRY, CDR2 SYGVKD. The CDR3, as DNA: TGTGCCATCAGTTTGGGACTAGCGGGTGGAGATACGCAGTATTTT. Residues: CAISLGLAGGDTQYF.

This clone was counted a few times. The DNA for the CDR3 is TGTGCCAGCAACACCGGGATTTTCCAAGAGACCCAGTACTTC. This encodes CASNTGIFQETQYF. The J gene is TRBJ2-5, the V gene TRBV2; D possibly corresponds to TRBD2 (5 bases). The V gene lost 7 bases and the J gene lost 1 base, with 13 bases spanning the gap. The V gene's germline CDR1 is SNHLY and CDR2 FYNNEI. The CDR3 totals 14 residues. Combining the CDR3 with reference TRBV2 and TRBJ2-5 gives the whole variable domain EPEVTQTPSHQVTQMGQEVILRCVPISNHLYFYWYRQILGQKVEFLVSFYNNEISEKSEIFDDQFSVERPDGSNFTLKIRSTKLEDSAMYFCASNTGIFQETQYFGPGTRLLVL.

This chain joins TRBV27 and TRBJ2-7; TRBD2 agrees at 7 bases. Germline V lookup: CDR1 MNHEY, CDR2 SMNVEV (reference sequence). CDR3 length: 16 residues. V lost 0 bases to trimming and J lost 7 bases; unmatched junction nucleotides: 12. The CDR3 region is CASSLSFLRGLEEQYF. The CDR3 DNA reads TGTGCCAGCAGTTTATCGTTCCTGCGGGGGTTGGAAGAGCAGTACTTC.

The chain uses TRBV19 and TRBJ2-3, with 8 nucleotides matching TRBD1. Germline values: CDR1 LNHDA, CDR2 SQIVND (reference sequence). J gave up 0 bases and V 3 bases, and 2 bases lay outside the gene matches. The CDR3 is 15 residues long. The CDR3 reads CASSIRTGSTDTQYF. The CDR3, as DNA: TGTGCCAGTAGTATTAGGACAGGGAGCACAGATACGCAGTATTTT. Filled out from reference TRBV19 and TRBJ2-3, the complete variable domain reads DGGITQSPKYLFRKEGQNVTLSCEQNLNHDAMYWYRQDPGQGLRLIYYSQIVNDFQKGDIAEGYSVSREKKESFPLTVTSAQKNPTAFYLCASSIRTGSTDTQYFGPGTRLTVL.